These 3 T cell receptor beta chains were sequenced from one sample in a study of breast tumors, draining lymph nodes, adjacent tissues. Each CDR3 protein is one row after TCRdb ran MiXCR on the multiplex PCR reads. Found here are around 9,100 distinct CDR3 sequences, about two fifths of them singletons; the top ten hold around 13%. The sample was tumor-adjacent breast tissue. These receptors came from a female donor with breast cancer. Some clones in this sample may be carry-over from other donors' samples.

V gene TRBV10-2 combines with J gene TRBJ2-3; D gene uncertain. Per germline, CDR1 WSHSY and CDR2 SAAADI. CDR3 length: 13 residues. Trimming took off 7 bases at V and 1 base at J, with 9 bases between the two ends. CDR3 sequence: CASTIRGTDTQYF. The CDR3 DNA is TGCGCCAGCACTATCCGGGGCACAGATACGCAGTATTTT.

This clonotype was seen ten or more times. The chain uses TRBV6-1 and TRBJ2-6; 10 nucleotides agree with TRBD1. The germline V gene encodes CDR1 MNHNS and CDR2 SASEGT. V lost 2 bases and J lost 0; bases outside the gene matches: 1. The CDR3 is 17 amino acids. This CDR3 reads CASSERTGGSGANVLTF. In DNA, the CDR3 is TGTGCCAGCAGTGAACGGACAGGGGGCTCTGGGGCCAACGTCCTGACTTTC.

This chain links TRBV29-1 with TRBJ1-4, with D possibly TRBD1 on 6 matching bases. V was pared by 2 bases and J by 8 bases, with 6 bases between. This CDR3 contains 11 residues. Germline CDR1 and CDR2: SQVTM and ANQGSEA. The CDR3 nucleotides are TGCAGCGTTGAACAGGGGGAAAAACTGTTTTTT. Translating it yields CSVEQGEKLFF.